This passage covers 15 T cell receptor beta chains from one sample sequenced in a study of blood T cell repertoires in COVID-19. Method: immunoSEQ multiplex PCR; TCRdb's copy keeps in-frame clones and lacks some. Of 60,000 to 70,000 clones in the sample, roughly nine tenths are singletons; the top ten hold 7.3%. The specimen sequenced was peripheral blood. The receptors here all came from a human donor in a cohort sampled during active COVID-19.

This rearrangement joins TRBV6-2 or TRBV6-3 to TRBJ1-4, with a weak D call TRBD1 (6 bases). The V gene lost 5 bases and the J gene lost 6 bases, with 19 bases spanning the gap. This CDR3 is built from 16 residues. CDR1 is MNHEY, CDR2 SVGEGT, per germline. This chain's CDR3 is CASSGETGTRHEKLFF. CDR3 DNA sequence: TGTGCCAGCAGTGGCGAAACAGGGACGAGGCATGAAAAACTGTTTTTT.

In nucleotides, the CDR3 is TGTGCCAGCAGCCCGGGACAGTTTGTTTACGAGCAGTACTTC. Protein sequence: CASSPGQFVYEQYF. This chain connects TRBV11-2 to TRBJ2-7, with TRBD1 identical over 7 bases. V shed 5 bases, J shed 4 bases, and the junction held 8 bases outside the gene matches. CDR3 size: 14 residues. The germline CDR1 and CDR2 sequences are SGHAT and FQNNGV.

CDR3 coding DNA: TGTGCCAGCAGCCGAGATAGCAATCAGCCCCAGCATTTT. Amino acids: CASSRDSNQPQHF. The chain combines TRBV6-4 with TRBJ1-5; D call uncertain. The CDR3 runs to 13 residues. Germline V gene lookup returns CDR1 MRHNA and CDR2 SNTAGT. Between the trimmed V and J ends, which lost 6 bases and 0 bases, there was a span of 6 bases.

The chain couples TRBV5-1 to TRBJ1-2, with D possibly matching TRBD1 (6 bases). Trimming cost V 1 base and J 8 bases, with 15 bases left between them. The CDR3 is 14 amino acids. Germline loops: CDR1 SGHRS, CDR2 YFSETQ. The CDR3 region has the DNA TGCGCCAGCAGCTTGACCCGACAGGAAGGAGGCTACACCTTC. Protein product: CASSLTRQEGGYTF.

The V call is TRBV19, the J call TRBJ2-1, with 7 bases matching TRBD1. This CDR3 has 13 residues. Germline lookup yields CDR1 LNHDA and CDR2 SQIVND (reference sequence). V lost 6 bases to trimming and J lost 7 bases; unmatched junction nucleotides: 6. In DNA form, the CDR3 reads TGTGCCAGTAGCGACAGGGCCATAAATGAGCAGTTCTTC. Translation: CASSDRAINEQFF.

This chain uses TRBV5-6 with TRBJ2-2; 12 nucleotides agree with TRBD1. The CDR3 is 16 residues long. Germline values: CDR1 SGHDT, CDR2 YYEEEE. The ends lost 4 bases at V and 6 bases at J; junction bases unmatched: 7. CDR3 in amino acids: CASSRRGTGGPGELFF. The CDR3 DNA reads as TGTGCCAGCAGCCGACGCGGGACAGGGGGCCCCGGGGAGCTGTTTTTT.

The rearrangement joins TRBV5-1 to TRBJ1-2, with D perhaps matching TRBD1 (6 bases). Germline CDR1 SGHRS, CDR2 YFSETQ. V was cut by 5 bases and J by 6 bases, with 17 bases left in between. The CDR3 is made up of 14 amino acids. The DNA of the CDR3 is TGCGCCAGCAGTGGCGGGAGGGGGAGTAATGGCTACACCTTC. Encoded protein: CASSGGRGSNGYTF.

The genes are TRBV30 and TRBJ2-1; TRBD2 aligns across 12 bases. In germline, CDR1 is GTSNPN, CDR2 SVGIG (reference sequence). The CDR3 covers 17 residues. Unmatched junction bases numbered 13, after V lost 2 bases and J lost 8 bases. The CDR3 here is CAWSPKSTSGRLDEQFF. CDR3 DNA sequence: TGTGCCTGGAGTCCGAAATCAACTAGCGGGAGGTTAGATGAGCAGTTCTTC.

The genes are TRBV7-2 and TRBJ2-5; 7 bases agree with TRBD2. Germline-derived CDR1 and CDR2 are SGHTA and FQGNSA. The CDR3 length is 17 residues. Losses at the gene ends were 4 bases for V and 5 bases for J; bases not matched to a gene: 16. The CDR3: CASSSQSAGAVRETQYF. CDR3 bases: TGTGCCAGCAGCTCCCAGAGTGCGGGAGCGGTAAGGGAGACCCAGTACTTC.

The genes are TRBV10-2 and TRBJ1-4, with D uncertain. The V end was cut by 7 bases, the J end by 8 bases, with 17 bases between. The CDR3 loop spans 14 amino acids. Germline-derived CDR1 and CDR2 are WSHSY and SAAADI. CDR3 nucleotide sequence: TGCGCCAGCATTCCAACTCCCTCGGGGGAAAAACTGTTTTTT. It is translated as CASIPTPSGEKLFF.

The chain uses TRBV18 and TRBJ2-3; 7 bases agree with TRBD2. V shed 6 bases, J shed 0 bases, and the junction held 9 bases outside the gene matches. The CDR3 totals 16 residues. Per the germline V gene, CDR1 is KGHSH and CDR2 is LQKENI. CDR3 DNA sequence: TGTGCCAGCTCTCTATCCGGGACTACTAGCACAGATACGCAGTATTTT. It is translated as CASSLSGTTSTDTQYF.

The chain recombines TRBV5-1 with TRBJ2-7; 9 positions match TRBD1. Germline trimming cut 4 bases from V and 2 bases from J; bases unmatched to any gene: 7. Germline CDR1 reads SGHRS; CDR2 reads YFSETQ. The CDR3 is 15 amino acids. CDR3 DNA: TGCGCCAGCAGCCCCCGGACAGGGGCGACCTACGAGCAGTACTTC. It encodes CASSPRTGATYEQYF.

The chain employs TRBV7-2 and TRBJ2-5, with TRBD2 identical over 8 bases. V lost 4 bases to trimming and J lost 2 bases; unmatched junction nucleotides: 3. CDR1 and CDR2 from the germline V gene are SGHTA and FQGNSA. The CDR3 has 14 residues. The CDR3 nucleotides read TGTGCCAGCAGCTCCCCGGGAGGGCAAGAGACCCAGTACTTC. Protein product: CASSSPGGQETQYF.

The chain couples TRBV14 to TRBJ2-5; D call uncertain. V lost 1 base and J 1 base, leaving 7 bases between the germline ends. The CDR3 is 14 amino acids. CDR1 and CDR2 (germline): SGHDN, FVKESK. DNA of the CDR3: TGTGCCAGCAGCCAAGGAGGTGGCCAAGAGACCCAGTACTTC. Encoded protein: CASSQGGGQETQYF.

CDR3 amino acids: CASTHPGQGDYGYTF. CDR3 DNA sequence: TGTGCCAGCACCCACCCTGGACAGGGAGACTATGGCTACACCTTC. The J gene is TRBJ1-2, the V gene TRBV6-4; 8 nucleotides line up with TRBD1. This CDR3 has 15 amino acids. From germline, CDR1 is MRHNA and CDR2 SNTAGT. The trim removed 7 bases at V and 3 bases at J, leaving 10 bases unmatched.